Below are 14 T cell receptor beta chains sequenced from a single sample in a study of CD8+ T cells in alopecia areata. Regarding treatment: oral pan-JAK inhibitor, 5-10 mg twice daily. cDNA reverse transcribed from extracted RNA served as the sequencing template. Generated by immunoSEQ multiplex PCR, the TCRdb table keeps only in-frame clones and is missing some. The table has a few hundred thousand clones, around two fifths seen once. The source was CD4+ T cells sorted from blood, collected between weeks 36 and 40, from a patient treated with tofacitinib. Receptor source: a human donor with alopecia areata.

The sample holds one count of this clone. The V gene is TRBV7-3, the J gene TRBJ2-7, with 7 bases aligning to TRBD1. The V and J ends lost 5 bases and 4 bases, in that order; junction bases with no gene match: 14. Germline V gives CDR1 SGHTA, CDR2 FQGTGA. The CDR3 runs to 16 residues. The CDR3 nucleotides read TGTGCCAGCAGCCGACCCGCCGACAGGGTGAAGTACGAGCAGTACTTC. Encoded protein: CASSRPADRVKYEQYF.

The chain is built from TRBV5-6 and TRBJ2-3; perhaps TRBD2 as D (6 bases). The CDR3 runs to 15 residues. V was clipped by 0 bases and J by 2 bases, with 10 bases between them. The germline CDR1 and CDR2 sequences are SGHDT and YYEEEE. CDR3 residues: CASSLDRGNTDTQYF. CDR3 DNA: TGTGCCAGCAGCTTGGATCGCGGGAACACAGATACGCAGTATTTT.

CDR3: CASTPRGSSYNEQFF. CDR3 coding DNA: TGTGCCAGCACGCCTAGGGGGAGCTCCTACAATGAGCAGTTCTTC. The chain combines TRBV4-2 with TRBJ2-1, with D perhaps matching TRBD1 (6 bases). The germline V gene has CDR1 LGHNA and CDR2 YNFKEQ. The CDR3 is 15 residues long. The V gene lost 7 bases and the J gene lost 0 bases, with 13 bases spanning the gap.

This clone was picked up one time. The rearrangement links TRBV6-5 to TRBJ2-7, with 7 nucleotides matching TRBD2. Trimming took 3 bases from V and 3 from J; bases not matched to a gene: 5. The CDR3 length is 14 residues. In germline, CDR1 is MNHEY, CDR2 SVGAGI. This CDR3 is CASSYTGGNYEQYF. CDR3 coding DNA: TGTGCCAGCAGTTATACCGGGGGGAACTACGAGCAGTACTTC.

A few counts support this clone. V and J are TRBV29-1 and TRBJ1-2; possibly TRBD1 for D (5 bases). CDR3 length equals 14 residues. The germline V gene has CDR1 SQVTM and CDR2 ANQGSEA. The germline V and J ends were trimmed by 0 bases and 4 bases, with 12 bases remaining between them. CDR3: CSVEDLEGLYGYTF. The CDR3 DNA reads as TGCAGCGTTGAAGATCTAGAGGGGCTCTATGGCTACACCTTC.

This chain links TRBV18 with TRBJ2-1, with 8 bases aligning to TRBD2. Trimming cost V 6 bases and J 7 bases; bases outside gene matches: 8. This CDR3 region has 14 residues. Germline CDR1 and CDR2: KGHSH and LQKENI. CDR3 sequence: CASSVSGSGNEQFF. The CDR3 coding sequence is TGTGCCAGCTCGGTAAGCGGGAGTGGAAATGAGCAGTTCTTC.

V and J are TRBV19 and TRBJ1-5, with a possible D match to TRBD1 (5 bases). The length of the CDR3 is 12 residues. Germline V gene lookup returns CDR1 LNHDA and CDR2 SQIVND (reference sequence). The V end was cut by 9 bases, the J end by 6 bases, with 12 bases between. Here the CDR3 reads CASQGRGQPQHF. DNA of the CDR3: TGTGCCAGCCAGGGTCGTGGTCAGCCCCAGCATTTT.

This clone was observed many times. The chain has TRBV4-2 and TRBJ1-2, with 11 bases lining up with TRBD1. J lost 6 bases, V lost 0 bases, and 3 bases had no gene match. Per germline, CDR1 LGHNA and CDR2 YNFKEQ. This CDR3 contains 15 residues. This CDR3 is CASSQEWTGGDGYTF. The CDR3 DNA follows: TGTGCCAGCAGCCAAGAATGGACAGGGGGCGATGGCTACACCTTC.

The chain combines TRBV15 with TRBJ1-5; D uncertain. Germline V CDR1 and CDR2: LNHNV, YYDKDF (reference sequence). V was pared by 1 base and J by 4 bases, with 8 bases between. The CDR3 runs 14 residues. CDR3 sequence (DNA): TGTGCCACCAGCAGAGGGACCCGAAATCAGCCCCAGCATTTT. Its translation: CATSRGTRNQPQHF.

The V call is TRBV29-1, the J call TRBJ1-3; no firm D call. Germline V CDR1 and CDR2: SQVTM, ANQGSEA. Trimming pared 6 bases from V and 3 bases from J, leaving 9 bases between. The CDR3 has 12 amino acids. The CDR3 region has the DNA TGCAGCGTGGCCGAACTTGGAAACACCATATATTTT. The encoded protein is CSVAELGNTIYF.

The chain combines TRBV9 with TRBJ2-3, with 11 bases aligning to TRBD2. CDR1 is SGDLS, CDR2 YYNGEE, per germline. The CDR3 has 18 residues. V was clipped by 2 bases and J by 1 base; unmatched bases: 9. CDR3 residues: CASSVSLAGGEGTDTQYF. Written as DNA, the CDR3 is TGTGCCAGCAGCGTTAGCCTAGCGGGAGGAGAGGGCACAGATACGCAGTATTTT.

This clone turned up a few times. The gene calls are TRBV4-3 and TRBJ1-2, with unresolved D. The CDR3 runs to 15 residues. V was clipped by 0 bases and J by 4 bases, with 12 bases between them. Germline V gene sequence: CDR1 LGHNA, CDR2 YSLEER. CDR3 sequence: CASSQEWRVLYGYTF. CDR3 in DNA: TGCGCCAGCAGCCAAGAGTGGAGGGTGCTCTATGGCTACACCTTC.

The rearrangement joins TRBV2 to TRBJ2-7, with D possibly being TRBD1 (7 bases). The CDR3 totals 15 residues. Trimming cost V 7 bases and J 5 bases, with 21 bases left between them. Looked up from germline, CDR1 is SNHLY and CDR2 is FYNNEI. The chain's CDR3 is CASTVLQGGEDEQYF. The CDR3 DNA sequence: TGTGCCAGCACCGTACTCCAGGGGGGCGAGGACGAGCAGTACTTC.

CDR3 residues: CASSPDRDRGTQYF. As DNA, the CDR3 is TGTGCCAGCAGCCCGGACAGGGACCGTGGGACCCAGTACTTC. The rearrangement joins TRBV5-5 to TRBJ2-5, with 8 bases fitting TRBD1. V was clipped by 4 bases and J by 7 bases; unmatched bases: 9. CDR1 and CDR2 from the germline V gene are SGHKS and YYEKEE (reference sequence). The CDR3 covers 14 residues.